The 7 T cell receptor beta chains below were found in one sample sequenced in a study of vaccination effects on CD4 cells after COVID-19. Expansion of antigen-specific CD4+ T cells with viral peptide pools was carried out by the ViraFEST assay before sequencing. With around ten days of culture completed, CD4+ T cells were isolated. Either the BNT162b2 or mRNA-1273 vaccine was given to participants in two doses. Measured with immunoSEQ multiplex PCR; TCRdb has only the in-frame clones, and not every one. The data hold approximately 13,000 clones, with around 70% observed a single time. These receptors' targets are unknown. The sequences come from CD4+ T cells from PBMCs cultured with SARS-CoV-2 spike peptides, collected after COVID-19 vaccination. These receptor sequences come from a human donor who received a COVID-19 vaccine.

There are a few counts of this clone. The chain links TRBV5-5 to TRBJ2-3; D uncertain. Germline CDR1 SGHKS, CDR2 YYEKEE (reference sequence). Deletions cut 0 bases from V and 5 bases from J, with 4 bases between. The CDR3 length is 12 residues. CDR3 sequence: CASSLGLDTQYF. The DNA of the CDR3 is TGTGCCAGCAGCTTGGGATTAGATACGCAGTATTTT. Supplemented by reference TRBV5-5 and TRBJ2-3, the full variable domain reads DAGVTQSPTHLIKTRGQQVTLRCSPISGHKSVSWYQQVLGQGPQFIFQYYEKEERGRGNFPDRFSARQFPNYSSELNVNALLLGDSALYLCASSLGLDTQYFGPGTRLTVL.

This rearrangement joins TRBV10-3 to TRBJ1-2; 7 bases fit TRBD1. V dropped 7 bases and J dropped 2; count of bases not matched to a gene: 7. Per the germline V gene, CDR1 is ENHRY and CDR2 is SYGVKD. CDR3 size: 14 residues. The CDR3 region is CAITQQQGNYGYTF. In DNA form, the CDR3 reads TGTGCCATCACTCAACAACAGGGGAACTATGGCTACACCTTC.

The chain combines TRBV2 with TRBJ2-5, with 8 positions matching TRBD1. Germline V gene lookup returns CDR1 SNHLY and CDR2 FYNNEI. The CDR3 has 11 amino acids. V shed 6 bases, J shed 9 bases, and the junction held 3 bases outside the gene matches. This chain's CDR3 is CASRGQAAQYF. CDR3 DNA sequence: TGTGCCAGCAGGGGACAGGCGGCCCAGTACTTC.

The chain carries TRBV3-1 (or the pseudogene TRBV3-2) and TRBJ2-3; D is possibly TRBD1 (5 bases). CDR1 is LGHDT, CDR2 YNNKEL, per germline (reference sequence). CDR3 size: 16 residues. V was clipped by 1 base and J by 4 bases, with 15 bases between them. The CDR3 protein is CASSQAPGLKADTQYF. The CDR3 coding sequence is TGTGCCAGCAGCCAAGCCCCAGGGCTTAAGGCAGATACGCAGTATTTT.

The V gene is TRBV28, the J gene TRBJ1-1; D is undetermined. Trimming shortened V by 4 bases and J by 0 bases, and 9 bases separated the two germline ends. This CDR3 is 14 amino acids long. Per germline, CDR1 MDHEN and CDR2 SYDVKM. The CDR3 bases are TGTGCCAGCAGTTCGCCGGCTTTGAACACTGAAGCTTTCTTT. Amino acids: CASSSPALNTEAFF.

J is TRBJ2-5 and V is TRBV7-9; TRBD1 or TRBD2 may be the D gene (6 bases each). V lost 5 bases, J lost 4 bases, and 17 bases lay in between. This CDR3 is 15 amino acids long. Germline V CDR1 and CDR2: SEHNR, FQNEAQ (reference sequence). CDR3 in DNA: TGTGCCAGCAGCCAAAGCATCGGGGGCACAGAGACCCAGTACTTC. Amino acids: CASSQSIGGTETQYF.

V usage is TRBV4-1 and J usage is TRBJ1-2; the match to TRBD1 covers 7 bases. Germline CDR1 and CDR2: MGHRA and YSYEKL. The V segment lost 4 bases and the J segment 2 bases; nucleotides outside the gene matches: 10. The CDR3 loop spans 16 amino acids. CDR3 region: CASSPSWTGSNYGYTF. The CDR3 region has the DNA TGCGCCAGCAGCCCCTCCTGGACAGGATCCAACTATGGCTACACCTTC.